This record covers a single T cell receptor beta chain. Its antigen is as yet unknown. Naivety in CD8+ T cells corresponded to a CD45RO-CCR7+CD27+CD95- phenotype. The entry originates in a study of CXCR3-negative and CXCR3-positive naive CD8 T cells. Study findings and constraints: From TRB CDR3 properties, TCR strength was inferred; surface CD5 did not differ between naive subsets. Cryopreserved PBMCs had partly decreased CXCR3 expression; fresh PBMCs were used in most assays. Diversity proved comparably high across both naive subsets and much lower in memory CD8+ cells.

The CDR3 length is 14 residues. The V gene's germline CDR1 is PRHDT and CDR2 FYEKMQ (reference sequence). Libraries of TRB cDNA were made by 5' RACE and carried UMIs. From the 5' RACE reads, TCRdb lists one entry per CDR3 protein and no DNA. The sample yields over 70,000 distinct CDR3 sequences, of which the top ten take up approximately 1.5%. Sequenced input: naive CXCR3- CD8+ T cells from blood. Noted subset: CD45RO-CCR7+CD27+CD95- naive CD8+ T cells lacking CXCR3 (TNR3-). The receptor was derived from a human donor in good health. Some clones in this sample may be carry-over from other donors' samples. The chain couples TRBV13 to TRBJ2-5; TCRdb selects TRBD1, and the lack of DNA leaves this call unchecked. CDR3 region: CASSSGSVQETQYF.